The clone carrying this TCR beta chain was observed once. Only in-frame clones appear in the TCRdb table, and some are missing; sequencing was by immunoSEQ multiplex PCR. This sample carries about 97,000 clones, approximately 90% of them seen once, and the ten largest clones take about 2.8%. The data originate from a study of T cell responses to AZD1222 COVID-19 vaccine. Trimming removed 0 bases from V and 8 bases from J, with 17 bases in between. There are 17 residues in the CDR3. The V gene's germline CDR1 is KGHSH and CDR2 LQKENI. The material sequenced was peripheral blood, taken on day 0 of AZD1222 vaccination. The chain recombines TRBV18 with TRBJ1-6; maybe TRBD1 (5 bases). This sequence was found in an adult in good health. Here the CDR3 DNA reads TGTGCCAGCTCACCACCAGGACGCGGCAGGGCCGATTCACCCCTCCACTTT. As protein: CASSPPGRGRADSPLHF. Supplemented by reference TRBV18 and TRBJ1-6, the full variable domain reads NAGVMQNPRHLVRRRGQEARLRCSPMKGHSHVYWYRQLPEEGLKFMVYLQKENIIDESGMPKERFSAEFPKEGPSILRIQQVVRGDSAAYFCASSPPGRGRADSPLHFGNGTRLTVT.